This T cell receptor (beta chain) was captured by sequencing in a study of persistence of HIV-infected CD4 T cells. Study-wide points: TCR analyses could not target the rare provirus-carrying CMV-responding cells.

V lost 7 bases and J lost 7; bases outside the gene matches: 9. Germline V lookup: CDR1 ENHRY, CDR2 SYGVKD. CDR3 length: 14 residues. As to this clone: The antigen is unknown.

Stimulation used 8.5 to 10 ug/mL lysate from CMV-infected fibroblasts. CD40L-negative CD69-negative CD45RO-high memory CD4+ T cells were sorted as populations depleted of antigen-responding cells. Undetectable plasma HIV-1 RNA below 50 copies/mL lasted at least 4 years. PBMCs were depleted of CD8+ T cells before stimulation. Sequencing used immunoSEQ version 4 in survey mode. Clones were read by immunoSEQ multiplex PCR, and TCRdb kept only the in-frame ones, dropping some. The table shows some 31,000 clones, with 65% to 90% occurring only once. The genes are TRBV10-3 and TRBJ2-1, with 8 bases aligning to TRBD2. Sequencing was performed on CD4+ T cells sorted from PBMCs after approximately 19-hour stimulation, taken from a patient who received antiretroviral therapy. This sequence originates from an adult man with HIV who was CMV-seropositive. The CDR3 protein is CAINSASGGNEQFF. In DNA, the CDR3 is TGTGCCATCAATTCGGCGAGCGGGGGAAATGAGCAGTTCTTC.